Each of the 6 T cell receptor beta chains below was sequenced from the same sample in a study of OX40 agonist ivuxolimab in advanced cancers. TCRdb's table, derived via immunoSEQ multiplex PCR, lists solely in-frame clones and lacks some. The table lists 81,000 or so clones, more than 75% of them singletons. The input for sequencing was CD4+ or CD8+ T cells sorted from blood, taken in a trial of the OX40 agonist ivuxolimab. Receptor source: an adult with an advanced solid tumor such as melanoma, head and neck, liver or kidney cancer.

The chain has TRBV13 and TRBJ2-7; D possibly corresponds to TRBD2 (6 bases). V dropped 8 bases and J dropped 3 bases, with 17 bases sitting between them. CDR3 size: 14 residues. The germline V gene encodes CDR1 PRHDT and CDR2 FYEKMQ (reference sequence). The CDR3 sequence: CASRRWGENYEQYF. The CDR3, as DNA: TGTGCCAGCCGCAGGTGGGGGGAGAACTACGAGCAGTACTTC.

The chain has TRBV6-1 and TRBJ2-1; D remains ambiguous. V was clipped by 3 bases and J by 6 bases, with 12 bases between them. CDR3 length: 14 residues. The germline V gene has CDR1 MNHNS and CDR2 SASEGT. CDR3 sequence (DNA): TGTGCCAGCAGTGAGTCCACCAACCGCAATGAGCAGTTCTTC. As protein: CASSESTNRNEQFF.

The chain recombines TRBV18 with TRBJ1-1; 9 bases map to TRBD1. Germline CDR1 KGHSH, CDR2 LQKENI. Germline trimming cut 4 bases from V and 4 bases from J; bases unmatched to any gene: 7. This CDR3 spans 15 amino acids. The CDR3 nucleotides are TGTGCCAGCTCACAGGGTGGACAGGGGAGCACTGAAGCTTTCTTT. Translation gives CASSQGGQGSTEAFF.

The chain uses TRBV5-1 and TRBJ1-1, with D possibly TRBD1 on 5 matching bases. The CDR3 has 15 residues. Germline CDR1 and CDR2: SGHRS and YFSETQ. The germline V and J ends were trimmed by 4 bases and 0 bases, with 13 bases remaining between them. This chain's CDR3 is CASSQKQEMNTEAFF. CDR3 DNA sequence: TGCGCCAGCAGCCAGAAACAGGAGATGAACACTGAAGCTTTCTTT. The entire variable domain, with the rest obtained from reference TRBV5-1 and TRBJ1-1, is as follows: KAGVTQTPRYLIKTRGQQVTLSCSPISGHRSVSWYQQTPGQGLQFLFEYFSETQRNKGNFPGRFSGRQFSNSRSEMNVSTLELGDSALYLCASSQKQEMNTEAFFGQGTRLTVV.

The chain employs TRBV5-4 and TRBJ1-4; 10 bases map to TRBD1. Germline loops: CDR1 SGHNT, CDR2 YYREEE (reference sequence). V trimming: 1 base; J trimming: 0 bases; junction bases outside the gene matches: 6. This CDR3 contains 18 residues. The CDR3 nucleotides read TGTGCCAGCAGCTTGAGACAGGGGGCCTTTGCAACTAATGAAAAACTGTTTTTT. Translated: CASSLRQGAFATNEKLFF.

The CDR3 sequence is CASSLTGNTNYGYTF. The DNA for the CDR3 is TGCGCCAGCAGCTTGACAGGGAATACTAACTATGGCTACACCTTC. The J gene is TRBJ1-2, the V gene TRBV5-1; TRBD1 might be the D (6 bases). The CDR3 has 15 amino acids. The V gene lost 1 base and the J gene lost 0 bases, with 10 bases spanning the gap. Germline-derived CDR1 and CDR2 are SGHRS and YFSETQ.